The clone carrying this T cell receptor beta chain was detected ten times or more. The sample originates from a study of Graves' ophthalmopathy and Graves' hyperthyroidism. Amplifying from RNA transcripts, the study obtained TCR beta CDR3 regions. The first-round RT-PCR employed HTBI primers together with the Qiagen OneStep RT-PCR kit. A multiplex PCR was then performed as the second round. TCRdb re-called the multiplex PCR reads through MiXCR, storing one row per CDR3 protein. The data show fewer than 400,000 distinct CDR3 sequences, with about 17% seen just once and about 1.6% held by the top ten. This clonotype was obtained from a woman under 30 with Graves' ophthalmopathy. The material sequenced was peripheral blood.

The CDR3 loop reads CSVPGQNYGYTF. The DNA of the CDR3 is TGCAGTGTACCGGGACAGAACTATGGCTACACCTTC. The rearrangement uses TRBV20-1 and TRBJ1-2; 7 bases are shared with TRBD1. CDR3 length equals 12 residues. The J segment lost 2 bases and the V segment lost 7 bases, leaving 4 bases of the junction unmatched. Per the germline V gene, CDR1 is DFQATT and CDR2 is SNEGSKA (reference sequence).